The 15 T cell receptor beta chains below all came from one sample that was sequenced in a study of T cell repertoires in cytomegalovirus infection. No antigen has been identified for these receptors. TCRdb re-called the reads with MiXCR, one entry per CDR3 protein. The repertoire consists of about 920,000 distinct CDR3 sequences, with less than 35% occurring once and the leading ten covering around 15%. Here the sequenced sample was cultured CD8+ T cells from PBMCs, taken from culture after CMV antigen stimulation. The receptor source for this set is a human donor in good health (CMV status not recorded). Some clones in this sample may be carry-over from other donors' samples.

The gene calls are TRBV7-9 and TRBJ1-2, with a possible D match to TRBD1 (6 bases). Trimming took off 3 bases at V and 7 bases at J, with 12 bases between the two ends. Per the germline V gene, CDR1 is SEHNR and CDR2 is FQNEAQ (reference sequence). The CDR3 loop spans 13 amino acids. The CDR3 bases are TGTGCCAGCAGCTTGGGGCAGGGGATTGGCTACACCTTC. Its translation is CASSLGQGIGYTF.

There are a few counts of this clonotype. This chain links TRBV19 with TRBJ2-1; D call uncertain. The CDR3 sequence is 16 residues long. CDR1 and CDR2 from the germline V gene are LNHDA and SQIVND (reference sequence). V dropped 0 bases and J dropped 3 bases, with 12 bases sitting between them. The CDR3: CASSIDLSQRYNEQFF. The CDR3 DNA follows: TGTGCCAGTAGTATAGATCTCAGTCAGCGCTACAATGAGCAGTTCTTC.

The gene calls are TRBV28 and TRBJ2-7; a weak D match, TRBD2 (5 bases). The CDR3 sequence is 14 residues long. Trimming removed 7 bases at V and 0 bases at J, with 13 bases between. The germline gives CDR1 MDHEN, CDR2 SYDVKM. Here the CDR3 reads CASTPSGSSYEQYV. CDR3 sequence (DNA): TGTGCCAGCACCCCCTCGGGAAGCTCCTACGAGCAGTACGTC.

Ten or more counts support this clonotype. The rearrangement joins TRBV6-5 to TRBJ2-1, with no clear D. The germline gives CDR1 MNHEY, CDR2 SVGAGI. The V and J ends lost 4 bases and 5 bases respectively, with 12 bases between them. CDR3 length equals 14 residues. CDR3 amino acids: CASSLWSINNEQFF. The CDR3 nucleotides read TGTGCCAGCAGTTTGTGGTCTATCAACAATGAGCAGTTCTTC.

The chain employs TRBV28 and TRBJ1-1, with D hard to call. Germline loops: CDR1 MDHEN, CDR2 SYDVKM. This CDR3 is built from 14 residues. Trimming stripped 7 bases from V and 7 bases from J, with 19 bases between. The chain's CDR3 is CASTPRKVTGEAFF. CDR3 DNA: TGTGCCAGCACCCCTCGGAAGGTAACTGGTGAAGCTTTCTTT.

This chain connects TRBV7-4 to TRBJ2-7, with D possibly being TRBD1 (5 bases). CDR1 is SGHVT, CDR2 SQSDAQ, per germline. The CDR3 runs 15 residues. The CDR3: CTSSQNFDRAYEQYV. DNA of the CDR3: TGTACCAGCAGCCAAAATTTCGACAGAGCCTACGAGCAGTACGTC.

The V call is TRBV5-4, the J call TRBJ2-3; the D call may be TRBD1 or TRBD2 (7 bases each). This CDR3 region has 16 residues. The germline CDR1 and CDR2 sequences are SGHNT and YYREEE (reference sequence). V gave up 2 bases and J gave up 6 bases, with 19 bases separating them. CDR3 amino acids: CASSFDREGGVDTQYF. The CDR3 DNA reads TGTGCCAGCAGCTTCGACAGGGAGGGGGGAGTTGATACGCAGTATTTT.

At least ten counts were recorded for this clonotype. V usage is TRBV6-2 or TRBV6-3 and J usage is TRBJ2-7; D gene uncertain. From germline, CDR1 is MNHEY and CDR2 SVGEGT. V lost 7 bases to trimming and J lost 3 bases, with 16 bases between them. CDR3 length equals 14 residues. The CDR3 DNA sequence: TGTGCCAGCACCAGCGAGTGGATGGGCTACGAGCAGTACTTC. Translated, it gives CASTSEWMGYEQYF.

The CDR3: CASSQEGSGGLLNNEQFF. DNA for the CDR3: TGCGCCAGCAGCCAAGAGGGTAGCGGGGGCCTACTTAACAATGAGCAGTTCTTC. The chain combines TRBV4-1 with TRBJ2-1; 9 positions agree with TRBD2. Germline V lookup: CDR1 MGHRA, CDR2 YSYEKL. The CDR3 spans 18 residues. With V trimmed by 0 bases and J by 5 bases, 11 bases remained unmatched.

This clonotype was observed many times. The chain combines TRBV6-2 or TRBV6-3 with TRBJ2-1; 11 bases are a match to TRBD2. Losses at the gene ends were 6 bases for V and 6 bases for J; bases not matched to a gene: 4. Germline lookup yields CDR1 MNHEY and CDR2 SVGEGT. The CDR3 length is 14 residues. The CDR3 region is CASSYSGGANEQFF. The CDR3 DNA follows: TGTGCCAGCAGCTATAGCGGGGGGGCCAATGAGCAGTTCTTC.

Ten or more counts support this clonotype. The chain uses TRBV7-2 and TRBJ2-7, with D perhaps matching TRBD1 (5 bases). This CDR3 region has 15 residues. Looked up from germline, CDR1 is SGHTA and CDR2 is FQGNSA. Between the trimmed V and J ends, which lost 6 bases and 2 bases, there was a span of 17 bases. Here the CDR3 DNA reads TGTGCCAGCAGGTATAGGGGCATTGCTACCTACGAGCAGTACGTC. Residues: CASRYRGIATYEQYV.

This clonotype was observed a few times. The junction shows a germline mismatch at one end, possibly a read error. The chain has TRBV19 and TRBJ1-1; D is unresolved. Germline CDR1 and CDR2: LNHDA and SQIVND (reference sequence). The CDR3 loop spans 12 amino acids. The CDR3 is CASTPPGRWVIF. The CDR3 DNA is TGTGCCAGCACACCCCCCGGACGGTGGGTAATCTTT.

The V call is TRBV19, the J call TRBJ1-5; D is unclear. Germline CDR1 reads LNHDA; CDR2 reads SQIVND (reference sequence). Trimming took 2 bases from V and 7 from J, leaving 9 bases between them. This CDR3 has 13 amino acids. CDR3 loop: CASSIRGLQPQHF. DNA of the CDR3: TGTGCCAGTAGTATACGGGGTTTACAGCCCCAGCATTTT.

This clonotype was found a few times. V is TRBV19 and J is TRBJ2-2; unclear D gene. CDR1 and CDR2 from the germline V gene are LNHDA and SQIVND (reference sequence). There are 11 residues in the CDR3. Trimming pared 8 bases from V and 6 bases from J, leaving 7 bases between. The CDR3 protein is CASWGPGELFF. Written as DNA, the CDR3 is TGTGCCAGTTGGGGTCCCGGGGAGCTGTTTTTT.

Many counts were recorded for this clonotype. The CDR3 here is CASSDRTFVHEQYF. CDR3 nucleotide sequence: TGTGCCAGCAGCGACCGAACCTTTGTACACGAGCAGTACTTC. V usage is TRBV7-2 and J usage is TRBJ2-7; D uncertain. V shed 5 bases and J shed 5 bases, with 16 bases lying between them. The CDR3 contains 14 residues. Germline V gene sequence: CDR1 SGHTA, CDR2 FQGNSA. Full variable domain (outside the CDR3, taken from reference TRBV7-2 and TRBJ2-7): GAGVSQSPSNKVTEKGKDVELRCDPISGHTALYWYRQSLGQGLEFLIYFQGNSAPDKSGLPSDRFSAERTGGSVSTLTIQRTQQEDSAVYLCASSDRTFVHEQYFGPGTRLTVT.